The text below deals with one T cell receptor (beta chain). It has no known antigen specificity. Per-base qualities were not stored, and no clone one base away is much larger. The data derive from a study of shared clonotypes between healthy human individuals (dated by TCRdb to 2018 to 2021). Background on the whole study: The cohort included a few men and a couple of women between 18 and 49 years of age. Leukapheresis yielded between about 0.94 and 10 billion PBMCs per donor. Different laboratories and diverse techniques were used to prepare libraries and sequence TCR repertoires, to increase sequencing depth and limit assay-specific biases. Per donor, three plates each were used for CD4 naive and CD4 memory, two for CD8 naive, and one for CD8 memory. To estimate repertoire size and how much clonotypes are shared between individuals, the study performed deep sequencing of blood TCR repertoires from roughly five healthy adults.

Using the deep immunoSEQ assay, TCR CDR3 regions were amplified from genomic DNA by multiplex PCR. For each cell subset, the extracted genomic DNA was distributed evenly across all wells of several immunoSEQ 96-well plates, and each plate served as one replicate. For sorted subsets, roughly 200 ng of genomic DNA, equivalent to some 33,000 T cell genomes, went into each replicate PCR. The purified libraries were quantified using a Qubit 3.0 fluorometer, sized with a Bioanalyzer 2100, and then quantified again using the KAPA Library Quantification kit. Every immunoSEQ 96-well plate was sequenced on a dedicated single-read 150-cycle Illumina NextSeq 550 flow cell. The original methods were these. Because the immunoSEQ output held only junctional sequences and lacked quality scores, the filtering could not match the filtering applied to full-length reads. Sequences were annotated with PyIR, a Python wrapper for IgBLAST v1.9, and V/J genes and CDR3 were assigned using IMGT germline references. Reads were filtered out if the reads had weak V/J assignments (E-value above 1e-6), no CDR3, stop codons, out-of-frame junctions, or ambiguous translated residues. V3J clonotypes were defined as sequences sharing an identical inferred V gene, J gene, and CDR3 amino acid sequence. Percentage overlap between repertoires was computed as shared unique clonotypes divided by the size of the smaller repertoire. Repertoire richness was assessed with RTK rarefaction, the Chao1 estimator, and Recon v2.1 estimates of unobserved clonotypes. For all TCRbeta clonotypes obtained by the gDNA method from a few donors, generation probabilities were computed with OLGA. TCRdb stores this immuneACCESS table with in-frame sequences only. Part of the clones is absent; in the studies checked, under half of the shortfall reflects unresolved V genes, and no reason is known for the rest. Clone size and V and J calls were adopted from that table, with D and trimming inferred from the DNA. The table for this sample lists millions of clones; 90% to 95% of them were counted only once. Roughly 0.15% of the sample is held by the ten biggest clonotypes.

The CDR3 spans 12 residues, from the cysteine through the phenylalanine. Only CDR3 DNA is held: 36 bases, read in frame from base 1. V is cut by 4 bases and J by 6 bases, and the space between the germline ends is 9 bases. CDR1 and CDR2, looked up from the germline V gene, are SGHRS and YFSETQ. General conclusions and limits of the study: Approximately 5% of naive CD4, 3.5% of naive CD8, about 2.1% of memory CD4, and about 0.4% of memory CD8 clonotypes were shared across several donors. Compared with non-shared clonotypes, clonotypes shared by all four sorted-subset donors had higher generation probabilities. Larger estimated clonotype richness was generally found for naive subsets than for memory subsets. The genetic and exposure-history diversity represented was limited by the small number of donors. Even with the large sequencing depth, rarefaction of the sorted-subset datasets indicated that sequencing was incomplete. Pairwise subsampling led to the expectation that sequencing depth would affect the degree of clonotype sharing among donors. Sampling was restricted to blood, and TCR repertoires in tissue are likely to differ from TCR repertoires in blood.

Healthy HIV-negative adults with no recently reported acute infections or vaccinations were included as donors. All donors were Caucasian adults living in Nashville, Tennessee, USA. CD4+ T cells were enriched by magnetic negative selection; naive cells were then positively selected on CD45RA, and the negative fraction formed the memory subset. Blood was obtained by leukapheresis, after which PBMCs were separated by Ficoll-Histopaque density gradient centrifugation and cryopreserved in liquid nitrogen vapor phase. Purity and quantity of every magnetically sorted T cell population were checked by analytical flow cytometry. Genomic DNA was isolated from every sorted fraction and measured by UV absorbance on a Nanodrop 2000c.

The specimen sequenced was naive CD4+ T cells sorted from blood. The cell subset or site label corresponds to: CD45RA+ positively selected. The sequence was obtained from a man younger than 35 in good health. The chain is encoded by TRBV5-1 joined to TRBJ2-3, with the D gene call left open. The DNA sequence is as follows: TGCGCCAGCAGCATCCACACGGATACGCAGTATTTT. This codes for CASSIHTDTQYF.